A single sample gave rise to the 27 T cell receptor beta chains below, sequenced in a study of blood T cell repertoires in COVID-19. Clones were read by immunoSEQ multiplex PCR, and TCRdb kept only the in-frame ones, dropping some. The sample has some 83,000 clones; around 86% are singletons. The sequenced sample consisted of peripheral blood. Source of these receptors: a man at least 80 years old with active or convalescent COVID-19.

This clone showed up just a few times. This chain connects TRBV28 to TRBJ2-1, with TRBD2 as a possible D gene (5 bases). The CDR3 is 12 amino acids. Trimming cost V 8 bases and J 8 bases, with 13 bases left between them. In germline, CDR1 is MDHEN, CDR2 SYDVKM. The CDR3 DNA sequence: TGTGCCAGCGTGGAGGCGTCGGATGAGCAGTTCTTC. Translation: CASVEASDEQFF.

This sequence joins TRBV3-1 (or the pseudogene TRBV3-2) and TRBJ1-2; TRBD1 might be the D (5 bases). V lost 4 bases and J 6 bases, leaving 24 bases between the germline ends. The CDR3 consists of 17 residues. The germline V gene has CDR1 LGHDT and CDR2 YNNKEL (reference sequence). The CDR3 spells CASSPRGRVGPTDGYTF. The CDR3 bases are TGTGCCAGCAGCCCCCGGGGGAGGGTAGGCCCCACGGATGGCTACACCTTC.

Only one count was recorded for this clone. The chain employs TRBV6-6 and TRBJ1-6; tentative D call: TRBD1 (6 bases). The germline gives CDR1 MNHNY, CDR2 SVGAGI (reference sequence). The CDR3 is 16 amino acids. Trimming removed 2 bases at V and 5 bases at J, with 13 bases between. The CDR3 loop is CASSYGPQGNNSPLHF. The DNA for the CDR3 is TGTGCCAGCAGTTACGGTCCACAGGGCAATAATTCACCCCTCCACTTT.

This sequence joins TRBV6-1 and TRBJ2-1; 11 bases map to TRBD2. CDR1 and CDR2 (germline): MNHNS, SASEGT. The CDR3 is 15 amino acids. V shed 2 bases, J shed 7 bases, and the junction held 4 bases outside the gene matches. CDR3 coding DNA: TGTGCCAGCAGTGAAAGGGGGACTAGCGGAAATGAGCAGTTCTTC. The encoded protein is CASSERGTSGNEQFF.

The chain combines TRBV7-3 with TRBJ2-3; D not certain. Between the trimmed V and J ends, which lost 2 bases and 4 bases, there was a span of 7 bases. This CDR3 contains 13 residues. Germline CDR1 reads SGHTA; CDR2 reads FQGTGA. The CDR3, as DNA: TGTGCCAGCAGCTTAGGGCTTTCAGATACGCAGTATTTT. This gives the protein CASSLGLSDTQYF.

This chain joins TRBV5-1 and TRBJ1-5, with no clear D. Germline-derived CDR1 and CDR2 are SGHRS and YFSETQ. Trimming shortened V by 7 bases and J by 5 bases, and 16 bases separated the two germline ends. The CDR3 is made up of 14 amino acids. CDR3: CASSGQPGDQPQHF. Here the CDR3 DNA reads TGCGCCAGCTCCGGGCAGCCCGGGGATCAGCCCCAGCATTTT.

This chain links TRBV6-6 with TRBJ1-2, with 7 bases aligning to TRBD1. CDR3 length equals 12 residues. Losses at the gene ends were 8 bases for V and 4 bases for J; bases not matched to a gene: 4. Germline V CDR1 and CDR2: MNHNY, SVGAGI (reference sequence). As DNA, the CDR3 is TGTGCCAGCGCGCAGGGGGGCTATGGCTACACCTTC. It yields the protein CASAQGGYGYTF.

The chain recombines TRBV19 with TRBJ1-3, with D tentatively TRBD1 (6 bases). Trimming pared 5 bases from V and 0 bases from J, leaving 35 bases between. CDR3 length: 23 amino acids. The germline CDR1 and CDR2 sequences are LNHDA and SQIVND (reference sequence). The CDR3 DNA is TGTGCCAGTAGTGGAAGAGGTCTATCCCGGACAGTTGGTAATGGGAGCTCTGGAAACACCATATATTTT. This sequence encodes CASSGRGLSRTVGNGSSGNTIYF.

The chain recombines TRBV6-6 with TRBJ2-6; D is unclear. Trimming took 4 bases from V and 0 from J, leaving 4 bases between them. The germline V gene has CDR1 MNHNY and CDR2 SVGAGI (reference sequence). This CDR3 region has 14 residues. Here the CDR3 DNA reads TGTGCCAGCAGTTCCAGCTCTGGGGCCAACGTCCTGACTTTC. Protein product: CASSSSSGANVLTF.

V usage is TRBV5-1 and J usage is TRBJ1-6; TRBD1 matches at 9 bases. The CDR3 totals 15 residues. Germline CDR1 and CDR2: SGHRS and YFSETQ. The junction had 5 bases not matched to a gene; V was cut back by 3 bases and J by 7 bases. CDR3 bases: TGCGCCAGCAGCTCACAGGGGGCCGGGAATTCACCCCTCCACTTT. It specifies CASSSQGAGNSPLHF.

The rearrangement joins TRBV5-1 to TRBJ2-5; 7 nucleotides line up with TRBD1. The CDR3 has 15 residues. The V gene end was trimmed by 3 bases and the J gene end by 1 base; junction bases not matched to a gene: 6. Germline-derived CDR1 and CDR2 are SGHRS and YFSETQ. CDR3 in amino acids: CASSSQGQSQETQYF. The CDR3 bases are TGCGCCAGCAGCTCCCAGGGACAGTCCCAAGAGACCCAGTACTTC. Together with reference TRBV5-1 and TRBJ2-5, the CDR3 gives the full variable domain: KAGVTQTPRYLIKTRGQQVTLSCSPISGHRSVSWYQQTPGQGLQFLFEYFSETQRNKGNFPGRFSGRQFSNSRSEMNVSTLELGDSALYLCASSSQGQSQETQYFGPGTRLLVL.

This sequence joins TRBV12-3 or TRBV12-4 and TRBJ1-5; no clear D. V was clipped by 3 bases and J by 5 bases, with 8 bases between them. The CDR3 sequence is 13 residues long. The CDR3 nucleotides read TGTGCCAGCAGTTTTCCCGGGGATCAGCCCCAGCATTTT. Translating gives CASSFPGDQPQHF.

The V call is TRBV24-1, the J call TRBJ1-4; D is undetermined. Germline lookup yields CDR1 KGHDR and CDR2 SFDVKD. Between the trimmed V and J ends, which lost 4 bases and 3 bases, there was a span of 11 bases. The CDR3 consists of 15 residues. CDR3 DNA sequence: TGTGCCACCAGTGACGGCCGGGTGGCTAATGAAAAACTGTTTTTT. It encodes CATSDGRVANEKLFF.

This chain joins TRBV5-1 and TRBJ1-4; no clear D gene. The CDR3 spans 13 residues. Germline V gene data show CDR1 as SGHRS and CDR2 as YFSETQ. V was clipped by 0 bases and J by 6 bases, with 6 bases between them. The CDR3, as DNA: TGCGCCAGCAGCTTGGACCCGGATGAAAAACTGTTTTTT. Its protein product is CASSLDPDEKLFF.

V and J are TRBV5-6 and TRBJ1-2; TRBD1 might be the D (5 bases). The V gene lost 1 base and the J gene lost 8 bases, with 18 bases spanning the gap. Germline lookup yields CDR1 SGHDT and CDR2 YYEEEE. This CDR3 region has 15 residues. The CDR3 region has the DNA TGTGCCAGCAGCTTGCTAGGGGCCTCGCTTTACGGCTACACCTTC. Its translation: CASSLLGASLYGYTF.

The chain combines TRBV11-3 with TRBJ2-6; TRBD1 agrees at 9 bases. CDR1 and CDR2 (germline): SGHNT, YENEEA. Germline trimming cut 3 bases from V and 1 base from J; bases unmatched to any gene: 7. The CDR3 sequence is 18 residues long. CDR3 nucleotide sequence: TGTGCCAGCAGCTTTCGGACAGGGGTTACGTCTGGGGCCAACGTCCTGACTTTC. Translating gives CASSFRTGVTSGANVLTF.

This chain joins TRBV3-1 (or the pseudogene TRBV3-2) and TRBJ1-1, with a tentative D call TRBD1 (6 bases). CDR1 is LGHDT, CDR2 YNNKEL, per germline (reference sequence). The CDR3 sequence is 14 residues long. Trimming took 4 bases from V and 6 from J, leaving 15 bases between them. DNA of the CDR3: TGTGCCAGCAGCCCATTAGGGGGAGTCCCTGAAGCTTTCTTT. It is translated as CASSPLGGVPEAFF.

The CDR3 loop is CASSRAGAYSPLHF. DNA for the CDR3: TGTGCCAGCAGCCGGGCAGGGGCTTATTCACCCCTCCACTTT. The chain employs TRBV5-6 and TRBJ1-6; TRBD1 is a possible D gene (6 bases). The CDR3 runs to 14 residues. Germline loops: CDR1 SGHDT, CDR2 YYEEEE. V dropped 4 bases and J dropped 8 bases, with 13 bases sitting between them.

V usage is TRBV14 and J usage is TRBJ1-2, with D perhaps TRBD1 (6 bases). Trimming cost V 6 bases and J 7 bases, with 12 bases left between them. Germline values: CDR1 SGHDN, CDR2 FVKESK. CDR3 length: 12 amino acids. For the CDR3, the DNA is TGTGCCAGCAGTGTAGGGGGATCTGGCTACACCTTC. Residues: CASSVGGSGYTF.

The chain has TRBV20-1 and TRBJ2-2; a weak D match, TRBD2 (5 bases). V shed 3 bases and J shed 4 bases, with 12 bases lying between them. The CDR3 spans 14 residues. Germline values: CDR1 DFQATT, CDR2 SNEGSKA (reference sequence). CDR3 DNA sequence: TGCAGTGCTAGTGCGGAGGTGGCCACCGGGGAGCTGTTTTTT. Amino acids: CSASAEVATGELFF.

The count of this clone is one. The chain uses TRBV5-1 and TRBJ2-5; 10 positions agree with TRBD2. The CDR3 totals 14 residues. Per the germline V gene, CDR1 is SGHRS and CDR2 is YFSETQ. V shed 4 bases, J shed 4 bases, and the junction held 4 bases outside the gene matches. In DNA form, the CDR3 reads TGCGCCAGCAGCGGCTTAGCGGGAGGAGAGACCCAGTACTTC. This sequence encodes CASSGLAGGETQYF.

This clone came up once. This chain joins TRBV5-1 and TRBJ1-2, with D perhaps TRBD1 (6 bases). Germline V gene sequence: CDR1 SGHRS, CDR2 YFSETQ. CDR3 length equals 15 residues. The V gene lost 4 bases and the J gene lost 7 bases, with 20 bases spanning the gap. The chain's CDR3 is CASSPGGASEAGYTF. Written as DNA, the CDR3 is TGCGCCAGCAGCCCCGGGGGGGCTTCGGAGGCTGGCTACACCTTC. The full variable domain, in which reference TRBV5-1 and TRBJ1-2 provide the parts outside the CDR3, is KAGVTQTPRYLIKTRGQQVTLSCSPISGHRSVSWYQQTPGQGLQFLFEYFSETQRNKGNFPGRFSGRQFSNSRSEMNVSTLELGDSALYLCASSPGGASEAGYTFGSGTRLTVV.

The CDR3 protein is CASSQVRTGGNGYTF. In DNA, the CDR3 is TGTGCCAGCAGCCAAGTTCGAACAGGGGGCAATGGCTACACCTTC. The chain uses TRBV3-1 (or the pseudogene TRBV3-2) and TRBJ1-2, with 9 bases aligning to TRBD1. V shed 1 base, J shed 6 bases, and the junction held 6 bases outside the gene matches. The germline V gene has CDR1 LGHDT and CDR2 YNNKEL (reference sequence). The CDR3 length is 15 residues.

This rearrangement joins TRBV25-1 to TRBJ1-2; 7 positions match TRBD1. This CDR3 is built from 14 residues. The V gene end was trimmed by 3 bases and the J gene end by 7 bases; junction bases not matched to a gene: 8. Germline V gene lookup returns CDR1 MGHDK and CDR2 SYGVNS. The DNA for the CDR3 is TGTGCCAGCAGTGATACAGGGGTTTTTCGTGGCTACACCTTC. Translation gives CASSDTGVFRGYTF.

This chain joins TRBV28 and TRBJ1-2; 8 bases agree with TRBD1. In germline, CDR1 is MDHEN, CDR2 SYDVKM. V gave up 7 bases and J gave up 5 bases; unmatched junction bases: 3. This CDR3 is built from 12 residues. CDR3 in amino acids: CASTGTGYGYTF. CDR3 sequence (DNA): TGTGCCAGCACCGGGACAGGTTATGGCTACACCTTC.

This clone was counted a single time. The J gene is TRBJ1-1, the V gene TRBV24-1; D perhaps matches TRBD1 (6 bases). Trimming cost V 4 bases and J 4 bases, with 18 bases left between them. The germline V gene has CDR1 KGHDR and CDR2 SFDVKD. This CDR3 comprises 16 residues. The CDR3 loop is CATSDSSQGRFTEAFF. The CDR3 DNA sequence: TGTGCCACCAGTGACAGCTCGCAGGGGCGATTCACTGAAGCTTTCTTT.

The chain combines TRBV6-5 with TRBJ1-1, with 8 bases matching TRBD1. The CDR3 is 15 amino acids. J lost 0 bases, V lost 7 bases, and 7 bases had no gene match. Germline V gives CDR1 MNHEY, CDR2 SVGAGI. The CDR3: CASTGTGVMNTEAFF. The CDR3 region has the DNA TGTGCCAGCACGGGGACAGGAGTCATGAACACTGAAGCTTTCTTT.